Reported below is one TCR beta chain. The data were obtained in a study of blood T cell repertoires in COVID-19. Study-level background: Sites across the United States, Italy and Spain contributed samples from acute and convalescent COVID-19.

CDR1 and CDR2 from the germline V gene are LNHDA and SQIVND (reference sequence). Trimming removed 3 bases from V and 7 bases from J, with 16 bases in between. The CDR3 consists of 14 residues. Methods used by the authors: Reference gene primer amplification in the assay estimated nucleated cell counts. Produced via immunoSEQ multiplex PCR; TCRdb's table is partial and in-frame only. The D gene and trimming were derived from the DNA, and the V and J assignments and clone size from that table. The table has 150,000 to 200,000 clones, 87% seen once. The chain recombines TRBV19 with TRBJ2-7; possibly TRBD2 for D (5 bases). The material sequenced was peripheral blood. The receptor's source is a woman aged 70-85 years with COVID-19, enrolled during active disease. The CDR3 is CASSIGAPGGEQYF. CDR3 bases: TGTGCCAGTAGTATTGGCGCCCCCGGAGGAGAGCAGTACTTC.